The 32 T cell receptor beta chains below come from one sample, sequenced in a study of blood T cell repertoires in COVID-19. The data were produced by immunoSEQ multiplex PCR, yet TCRdb's version contains in-frame clones alone and is incomplete. The repertoire holds just over 200,000 clones, with 80% to 90% as singletons. What was sequenced was peripheral blood. These receptors all stem from a man aged 80 or over with acute or convalescent COVID-19.

The V call is TRBV24-1, the J call TRBJ2-1; D perhaps matches TRBD1 (6 bases). Germline V gene lookup returns CDR1 KGHDR and CDR2 SFDVKD. V shed 6 bases and J shed 3 bases, with 11 bases lying between them. The CDR3 covers 14 residues. The CDR3 reads CATSSATGYNEQFF. As DNA, the CDR3 is TGTGCCACCAGTAGCGCGACAGGCTACAATGAGCAGTTCTTC.

As regards this clone: An end of the junction does not agree with germline; a read error may underlie this. The gene calls are TRBV5-1 and TRBJ2-5; possible D gene TRBD1, 6 bases. Germline lookup yields CDR1 SGHRS and CDR2 YFSETQ. The CDR3 is 15 residues long. DNA of the CDR3: TGCGCCAGCAGCTATGATGGTGGGACACAAGGGACCCAGTACTTC. This codes for CASSYDGGTQGTQYF.

The chain combines TRBV28 with TRBJ1-2, with 7 bases lining up with TRBD1. Germline CDR1 reads MDHEN; CDR2 reads SYDVKM. Unmatched junction bases numbered 10, after V lost 5 bases and J lost 4 bases. The CDR3 spans 15 residues. This CDR3 is CASSGYRGPSYGYTF. In DNA, the CDR3 is TGTGCCAGCAGTGGCTACAGGGGCCCATCCTATGGCTACACCTTC.

The chain couples TRBV5-1 to TRBJ1-1; tentative D call: TRBD1 (6 bases). Deletions cut 1 base from V and 0 bases from J, with 13 bases between. Germline CDR1 reads SGHRS; CDR2 reads YFSETQ. This CDR3 contains 16 residues. The CDR3 loop is CASSLQLQGMNTEAFF. Written as DNA, the CDR3 is TGCGCCAGCAGCTTGCAGCTTCAGGGGATGAACACTGAAGCTTTCTTT.

V usage is TRBV6-2 or TRBV6-3 and J usage is TRBJ2-7; 9 bases fit TRBD1. The V segment lost 5 bases and the J segment 3 bases; nucleotides outside the gene matches: 14. Looked up from germline, CDR1 is MNHEY and CDR2 is SVGEGT. The CDR3 contains 17 residues. CDR3 bases: TGTGCCAGCAGTCCAGAGCCGGGACAGGGCTCCTTCTACGAGCAGTACGTC. Amino acids: CASSPEPGQGSFYEQYV.

The rearrangement joins TRBV20-1 to TRBJ2-5, with D possibly matching TRBD1 (6 bases). The CDR3 totals 14 residues. The ends were cut back, 3 bases at V and 4 bases at J, with 15 bases in the middle. CDR1 is DFQATT and CDR2 is SNEGSKA in the germline V gene (reference sequence). The CDR3 protein is CSASRSETGETQYF. The CDR3, as DNA: TGCAGTGCTAGTCGGTCGGAGACAGGAGAGACCCAGTACTTC.

The chain combines TRBV7-9 with TRBJ2-1, with D uncertain. This CDR3 is 13 amino acids long. CDR1 is SEHNR, CDR2 FQNEAQ, per germline (reference sequence). V was cut by 8 bases and J by 3 bases, with 11 bases left in between. This CDR3 is CASGTILYNEQFF. As DNA, the CDR3 is TGTGCCAGCGGTACAATTCTCTACAATGAGCAGTTCTTC.

This chain connects TRBV28 to TRBJ2-1, with TRBD2 identical over 10 bases. This CDR3 is 15 amino acids long. Per germline, CDR1 MDHEN and CDR2 SYDVKM. The trim removed 8 bases at V and 6 bases at J, leaving 10 bases unmatched. Here the CDR3 DNA reads TGTGCCAGCCCCGAATTAGCTAGCGGGAGCAATGAGCAGTTCTTC. It translates to CASPELASGSNEQFF.

The chain has TRBV12-1 and TRBJ2-3; TRBD2 reflects the table's D call only, with no check against the DNA. TRBV12-1 is an annotated pseudogene. The CDR3 is 18 residues long. The DNA of the CDR3 is TGTGCCAGCAGCTGGAGTAAGCTAGCGGGAGTGTCGACAGATACGCAGTATTTT. It is translated as CASSWSKLAGVSTDTQYF.

This sequence joins TRBV2 and TRBJ2-5; 10 bases agree with TRBD2. There are 15 residues in the CDR3. Germline V gives CDR1 SNHLY, CDR2 FYNNEI. Trimming removed 4 bases from V and 6 bases from J; junction bases left unmatched: 8. The chain's CDR3 is CASSAASGSWKTQYF. In nucleotides, the CDR3 is TGTGCCAGCAGTGCTGCTAGCGGGAGTTGGAAGACCCAGTACTTC.

The chain uses TRBV12-1 and TRBJ2-2; the D call of TRBD2 is as the table states it, not checked on the DNA. TRBV12-1 is a pseudogene locus. The CDR3 has 16 amino acids. CDR3: CASLSERGTNTGELFF. The CDR3 region has the DNA TGTGCCAGCCTTTCAGAGCGGGGCACGAACACCGGGGAGCTGTTTTTT.

This clone has just one count. J is TRBJ2-5 and V is TRBV18, with TRBD1 as a possible D gene (6 bases). Germline CDR1 is KGHSH and CDR2 is LQKENI. The CDR3 extends over 12 amino acids. Trimming removed 6 bases at V and 9 bases at J, with 14 bases between. CDR3 DNA sequence: TGTGCCAGCTCCGGCATACAGGGAGCCCAGTACTTC. Amino acid sequence: CASSGIQGAQYF. The variable domain in full, completed from reference TRBV18 and TRBJ2-5, reads NAGVMQNPRHLVRRRGQEARLRCSPMKGHSHVYWYRQLPEEGLKFMVYLQKENIIDESGMPKERFSAEFPKEGPSILRIQQVVRGDSAAYFCASSGIQGAQYFGPGTRLLVL.

The chain couples TRBV11-3 to TRBJ2-5, with TRBD2 identical over 7 bases. Germline CDR1 and CDR2: SGHNT and YENEEA. There are 15 residues in the CDR3. V gave up 1 base and J gave up 5 bases; unmatched junction bases: 7. DNA for the CDR3: TGTGCCAGCAGCTTAGTAGCTAGCGGTCTTGAGACCCAGTACTTC. Residues: CASSLVASGLETQYF.

The chain employs TRBV11-2 and TRBJ2-5; 10 bases fit TRBD1. The V gene's germline CDR1 is SGHAT and CDR2 FQNNGV. The length of the CDR3 is 14 residues. Losses at the gene ends were 5 bases for V and 4 bases for J; bases not matched to a gene: 4. The CDR3, as DNA: TGTGCCAGCAGCCTCGGACAGGGGGTAGAGACCCAGTACTTC. Encoded protein: CASSLGQGVETQYF.

V usage is TRBV15 and J usage is TRBJ2-7; 10 bases match TRBD1. Germline loops: CDR1 LNHNV, CDR2 YYDKDF (reference sequence). V lost 0 bases to trimming and J lost 4 bases; unmatched junction nucleotides: 3. This CDR3 has 15 residues. In DNA, the CDR3 is TGTGCCACCAGCAGAGATTGGACAGGGGGATACGAGCAGTACTTC. It codes for CATSRDWTGGYEQYF.

This chain connects TRBV9 to TRBJ2-3; a weak D match, TRBD1 (5 bases). Deletions cut 0 bases from V and 0 bases from J, with 8 bases between. CDR3 length equals 15 residues. Germline CDR1 and CDR2: SGDLS and YYNGEE. Here the CDR3 reads CASSVVGQSTDTQYF. Written as DNA, the CDR3 is TGTGCCAGCAGCGTAGTCGGACAAAGCACAGATACGCAGTATTTT.

The chain joins TRBV12-2 to TRBJ2-7; TRBD2 is the table's D call and was not checked against the DNA. TRBV12-2 is a documented pseudogene. This CDR3 is 16 amino acids long. The CDR3 bases are TGTGCAAGTCGCTTCTGGGGACTAGCGGGCCTCTACGAGCAGTACGTC. It codes for CASRFWGLAGLYEQYV.

As regards this clone: At the DNA level, this CDR3 is encoded by other sequences in the same sample as well. The chain recombines TRBV24-1 with TRBJ2-1, with 7 bases fitting TRBD1. This CDR3 is 14 amino acids long. V dropped 5 bases and J dropped 0; count of bases not matched to a gene: 0. The V gene's germline CDR1 is KGHDR and CDR2 SFDVKD. DNA of the CDR3: TGTGCCACCAGTGGGACAGGCTCCTACAATGAGCAGTTCTTC. Protein: CATSGTGSYNEQFF.

The rearrangement joins TRBV9 to TRBJ1-1, with 11 bases aligning to TRBD1. This CDR3 has 16 amino acids. Germline trimming cut 4 bases from V and 3 bases from J; bases unmatched to any gene: 8. CDR1 and CDR2 (germline): SGDLS, YYNGEE. The CDR3 DNA follows: TGTGCCAGCAGCCCAGGACAGGGGGCGCGGGACACTGAAGCTTTCTTT. Residues: CASSPGQGARDTEAFF.

The chain recombines TRBV19 with TRBJ1-4; tentatively, D is TRBD1 (5 bases). Trimming left V 9 bases short and J 5 bases short, with 19 bases between. Germline values: CDR1 LNHDA, CDR2 SQIVND (reference sequence). CDR3 size: 15 residues. This CDR3 is CASKGRVRTNEKLFF. CDR3 DNA sequence: TGTGCCAGCAAGGGGAGGGTCAGGACGAATGAAAAACTGTTTTTT.

The chain employs TRBV12-2 and TRBJ1-1; the table's D call, TRBD1, has no DNA check behind it. TRBV12-2 is tagged as a pseudogene. This CDR3 is built from 16 residues. The CDR3 nucleotides are TGTGCAAGTCGCTTAAAGGCAGGGGGCATGAACACTGAAGCTTTCTTT. Translated: CASRLKAGGMNTEAFF.

The chain joins TRBV7-9 to TRBJ1-2, with 7 bases identical to TRBD1. The CDR3 runs to 13 residues. Germline V gives CDR1 SEHNR, CDR2 FQNEAQ (reference sequence). After removal of 6 bases from V and 7 bases from J, the junction contained 8 bases not matched to a gene. In nucleotides, the CDR3 is TGTGCCAGCAGTCCTTGGGACAGCCGTGGCTACACCTTC. It encodes CASSPWDSRGYTF.

A single count supports this clone. The rearrangement joins TRBV9 to TRBJ1-1; possible D gene TRBD1, 6 bases. V shed 1 base and J shed 1 base, with 11 bases lying between them. In germline, CDR1 is SGDLS, CDR2 YYNGEE. This CDR3 comprises 15 residues. The CDR3 nucleotides read TGTGCCAGCAGCGTAACGCCGACAGGGAACACTGAAGCTTTCTTT. This translates into CASSVTPTGNTEAFF.

The rearrangement uses TRBV10-3 and TRBJ2-5; weak D call: TRBD2 (6 bases). The germline CDR1 and CDR2 sequences are ENHRY and SYGVKD. V lost 5 bases, J lost 3 bases, and 10 bases lay in between. This CDR3 spans 13 amino acids. The CDR3 sequence is CAISWTTKETQYF. CDR3 in DNA: TGTGCCATCAGTTGGACTACTAAAGAGACCCAGTACTTC.

The chain joins TRBV10-3 to TRBJ1-1, with D possibly TRBD1 on 6 matching bases. Trimming shortened V by 8 bases and J by 3 bases, and 13 bases separated the two germline ends. Germline V CDR1 and CDR2: ENHRY, SYGVKD. This CDR3 comprises 13 residues. This chain's CDR3 is CAIQGRQHTEAFF. The CDR3 bases are TGTGCCATCCAGGGGCGGCAGCACACTGAAGCTTTCTTT.

This rearrangement joins TRBV28 to TRBJ1-2, with 10 bases fitting TRBD1. This CDR3 comprises 15 residues. Germline CDR1 and CDR2: MDHEN and SYDVKM. Germline trimming cut 2 bases from V and 8 bases from J; bases unmatched to any gene: 8. The CDR3 region is CASSLQDRGRGGYTF. The CDR3 nucleotides are TGTGCCAGCAGTTTACAAGACAGGGGGCGAGGGGGCTACACCTTC.

A single count supports this clone. This chain uses TRBV27 with TRBJ2-5, with TRBD1 identical over 8 bases. Germline V gives CDR1 MNHEY, CDR2 SMNVEV (reference sequence). The CDR3 is made up of 13 amino acids. J was trimmed by 5 bases and V by 4 bases; bases with no gene match: 3. The CDR3 DNA reads TGTGCCAGCAGTTGGACAGGGTTGGAGACCCAGTACTTC. This encodes CASSWTGLETQYF.

The chain couples TRBV7-9 to TRBJ1-2; 7 bases align to TRBD1. CDR3 size: 14 residues. The trim removed 0 bases at V and 7 bases at J, leaving 5 bases unmatched. Per the germline V gene, CDR1 is SEHNR and CDR2 is FQNEAQ (reference sequence). The CDR3 coding sequence is TGTGCCAGCAGCTTAGCCCCCGGGACAGCTGGCTACACCTTC. Its protein is CASSLAPGTAGYTF.

The chain joins TRBV21-1 to TRBJ2-7; the listed D gene, TRBD2, was not tested against the DNA. TRBV21-1 is reported as a pseudogene. There are 14 residues in the CDR3. Written as DNA, the CDR3 is TGTGCCACCTGTCGGCCTAGCGGGAGGTACGAGCAGTACTTC. Encoded protein: CATCRPSGRYEQYF.

The rearrangement uses TRBV5-5 and TRBJ2-2, with 8 bases aligning to TRBD1. The CDR3 loop spans 14 amino acids. The germline gives CDR1 SGHKS, CDR2 YYEKEE (reference sequence). Trimming cost V 0 bases and J 5 bases; bases outside gene matches: 0. CDR3 loop: CASSLGQGTGELFF. Here the CDR3 DNA reads TGTGCCAGCAGCTTGGGACAGGGGACCGGGGAGCTGTTTTTT.

The V and J genes are TRBV4-1 and TRBJ2-3, with D possibly TRBD2 on 5 matching bases. CDR1 is MGHRA, CDR2 YSYEKL, per germline. Trimming pared 0 bases from V and 2 bases from J, leaving 9 bases between. This CDR3 comprises 15 residues. The CDR3 region is CASSQDPGFTDTQYF. The CDR3 coding sequence is TGCGCCAGCAGCCAAGATCCGGGATTCACAGATACGCAGTATTTT.

The gene calls are TRBV19 and TRBJ1-4; 7 positions match TRBD1. CDR3 size: 14 residues. J gave up 8 bases and V 7 bases, and 10 bases lay outside the gene matches. The germline V gene has CDR1 LNHDA and CDR2 SQIVND (reference sequence). CDR3 amino acids: CASTVPRGNEKLFF. CDR3 in DNA: TGTGCCAGTACCGTGCCCAGGGGGAACGAAAAACTGTTTTTT.